A single sample is the source of the 26 T cell receptor beta chains below, sequenced in a study of T cell repertoires in MIS-A myocarditis. Sequencing used immunoSEQ multiplex PCR; TCRdb keeps in-frame clones, though not all of them. The profile shows around 10,000 clones, about 89% of them singletons. The sample comprised thoracic lymph node tissue obtained at autopsy. The receptor source for this set is a young man with fulminant myocarditis from multisystem inflammatory syndrome in adults (MIS-A) after COVID-19.

The chain carries TRBV30 and TRBJ1-1; tentatively, D is TRBD1 (5 bases). This CDR3 region has 13 residues. Germline lookup yields CDR1 GTSNPN and CDR2 SVGIG (reference sequence). V was cut by 0 bases and J by 8 bases, with 13 bases left in between. CDR3 sequence: CAWSVPGREEAFF. The CDR3 DNA reads as TGTGCCTGGAGTGTCCCGGGACGAGAAGAAGCTTTCTTT.

The gene calls are TRBV5-4 and TRBJ1-2; a weak D match, TRBD1 (5 bases). The CDR3 runs to 14 residues. The V gene lost 4 bases and the J gene lost 1 base, with 11 bases spanning the gap. Germline V gene lookup returns CDR1 SGHNT and CDR2 YYREEE (reference sequence). The CDR3 loop reads CASSRTDSNYGYTF. In DNA, the CDR3 is TGTGCCAGCAGCCGAACTGACAGTAACTATGGCTACACCTTC.

The chain uses TRBV27 and TRBJ1-3, with a weak D call TRBD1 (5 bases). The CDR3 is 16 amino acids. The V end lost 0 bases, the J end lost 0 bases, and 9 bases lay between the germline ends. The germline gives CDR1 MNHEY, CDR2 SMNVEV (reference sequence). The CDR3: CASSLSTGASGNTIYF. CDR3 in DNA: TGTGCCAGCAGTTTATCAACAGGAGCCTCTGGAAACACCATATATTTT.

This clone was recorded only once. The rearrangement joins TRBV27 to TRBJ1-2; TRBD1 might be the D (5 bases). The CDR3 is 16 residues long. Trimming stripped 5 bases from V and 0 bases from J, with 16 bases between. Germline CDR1 MNHEY, CDR2 SMNVEV (reference sequence). CDR3 protein: CASSLLLGGSNYGYTF. For the CDR3, the DNA is TGTGCCAGCAGTCTCCTCCTGGGGGGGTCTAACTATGGCTACACCTTC.

The chain recombines TRBV12-3 or TRBV12-4 with TRBJ1-2; no definite D call. The CDR3 extends over 12 amino acids. The germline V and J ends were trimmed by 6 bases and 3 bases, with 8 bases remaining between them. CDR3: CASSFVDYGYTF. The CDR3 DNA is TGTGCCAGCAGCTTTGTGGACTATGGCTACACCTTC.

A single count supports this clone. V is TRBV6-2 or TRBV6-3 and J is TRBJ1-4; D not certain. This CDR3 is 13 amino acids long. The germline gives CDR1 MNHEY, CDR2 SVGEGT. The V gene lost 6 bases and the J gene lost 4 bases, with 9 bases spanning the gap. CDR3 nucleotides: TGTGCCAGCAGCCCTTCAGATAATGAAAAACTGTTTTTT. The encoded protein is CASSPSDNEKLFF.

The V and J genes are TRBV28 and TRBJ2-4, with D perhaps assigned TRBD1 or TRBD2 (5 bases each). Trimming cost V 5 bases and J 6 bases, with 11 bases left between them. CDR3 length equals 13 residues. From germline, CDR1 is MDHEN and CDR2 SYDVKM. The CDR3 is CASSPGPRNIQYF. DNA of the CDR3: TGTGCCAGCAGTCCGGGACCGAGAAACATTCAGTACTTC.

V usage is TRBV15 and J usage is TRBJ1-1, with D unclear. V lost 1 base to trimming and J lost 0 bases, with 18 bases between them. The CDR3 length is 18 residues. Germline CDR1 and CDR2: LNHNV and YYDKDF (reference sequence). CDR3 DNA sequence: TGTGCCACCAGCAGAGTGGTGGGGTACCAAAGGATGAACACTGAAGCTTTCTTT. It codes for CATSRVVGYQRMNTEAFF. The full variable domain, with the rest looked up from reference TRBV15 and TRBJ1-1, is DAMVIQNPRYQVTQFGKPVTLSCSQTLNHNVMYWYQQKSSQAPKLLFHYYDKDFNNEADTPDNFQSRRPNTSFCFLDIRSPGLGDTAMYLCATSRVVGYQRMNTEAFFGQGTRLTVV.

The rearrangement joins TRBV5-4 to TRBJ2-6; 7 bases are shared with TRBD1. Germline V gene sequence: CDR1 SGHNT, CDR2 YYREEE (reference sequence). The CDR3 spans 15 residues. The J segment lost 3 bases and the V segment lost 4 bases, leaving 4 bases of the junction unmatched. In nucleotides, the CDR3 is TGTGCCAGCAGCGACAGGGCCCGTGGGGCCAACGTCCTGACTTTC. Protein product: CASSDRARGANVLTF.

The rearrangement joins TRBV27 to TRBJ1-2, with D perhaps TRBD1 (6 bases). The CDR3 covers 13 residues. The germline gives CDR1 MNHEY, CDR2 SMNVEV (reference sequence). The V gene lost 6 bases and the J gene lost 6 bases, with 14 bases spanning the gap. The CDR3 protein is CASRLRGSDGYTF. CDR3 nucleotides: TGTGCCAGCAGACTAAGGGGGTCGGATGGCTACACCTTC.

The CDR3 spells CASSPTAGGGTKNIQYF. The CDR3, as DNA: TGTGCCAGCAGTCCCACCGCCGGGGGGGGGACCAAAAACATTCAGTACTTC. The chain is built from TRBV6-6 and TRBJ2-4; 8 bases fit TRBD2. The V gene's germline CDR1 is MNHNY and CDR2 SVGAGI (reference sequence). The V and J ends lost 5 bases and 2 bases, in that order; junction bases with no gene match: 11. The CDR3 loop spans 17 amino acids.

The chain joins TRBV11-2 to TRBJ1-1; TRBD1 matches at 7 bases. The CDR3 extends over 15 amino acids. Germline CDR1 is SGHAT and CDR2 is FQNNGV. The ends lost 5 bases at V and 3 bases at J; junction bases unmatched: 9. The CDR3 sequence: CASSQRQGYDTEAFF. In DNA, the CDR3 is TGTGCCAGCAGCCAAAGACAGGGTTACGACACTGAAGCTTTCTTT. The entire variable domain, with the rest obtained from reference TRBV11-2 and TRBJ1-1, is as follows: EAGVAQSPRYKIIEKRQSVAFWCNPISGHATLYWYQQILGQGPKLLIQFQNNGVVDDSQLPKDRFSAERLKGVDSTLKIQPAKLEDSAVYLCASSQRQGYDTEAFFGQGTRLTVV.

The genes are TRBV30 and TRBJ1-2; D gene ambiguous. The V and J ends lost 1 base and 4 bases respectively, with 13 bases between them. The germline CDR1 and CDR2 sequences are GTSNPN and SVGIG (reference sequence). There are 14 residues in the CDR3. The CDR3 sequence is CAWSGQSSFYGYTF. The CDR3 nucleotides read TGTGCCTGGAGTGGTCAATCTTCTTTCTATGGCTACACCTTC.

The chain carries TRBV6-1 and TRBJ1-2; maybe TRBD1 (5 bases). The CDR3 has 14 amino acids. V dropped 2 bases and J dropped 2 bases, with 9 bases sitting between them. The V gene's germline CDR1 is MNHNS and CDR2 SASEGT. The CDR3 bases are TGTGCCAGCAGTGAATCAGGGTGGAACTATGGCTACACCTTC. It yields the protein CASSESGWNYGYTF.

The chain is built from TRBV20-1 and TRBJ2-5; 11 bases line up with TRBD2. Germline assignment: CDR1 DFQATT and CDR2 SNEGSKA (reference sequence). The CDR3 contains 14 residues. V dropped 3 bases and J dropped 3; count of bases not matched to a gene: 3. This CDR3 reads CSASSGRAEETQYF. As DNA, the CDR3 is TGCAGTGCTAGTAGCGGGAGGGCCGAAGAGACCCAGTACTTC.

The chain employs TRBV5-1 and TRBJ1-3; D unclear. The V end lost 0 bases, the J end lost 3 bases, and 7 bases lay between the germline ends. Germline CDR1 reads SGHRS; CDR2 reads YFSETQ. The CDR3 extends over 14 amino acids. The CDR3 sequence: CASSLDRLGNTIYF. CDR3 nucleotide sequence: TGCGCCAGCAGCTTGGACAGACTTGGAAACACCATATATTTT.

The V gene is TRBV9, the J gene TRBJ2-5; D could derive from TRBD1 or TRBD2 (5 bases each). From germline, CDR1 is SGDLS and CDR2 YYNGEE. This CDR3 has 13 residues. Trimming took 0 bases from V and 5 from J, leaving 8 bases between them. The CDR3 region has the DNA TGTGCCAGCAGCGTAGTTGAGGGGGAGACCCAGTACTTC. This codes for CASSVVEGETQYF.

The chain joins TRBV11-2 to TRBJ2-2, with D possibly matching TRBD2 (5 bases). In germline, CDR1 is SGHAT, CDR2 FQNNGV. Trimming stripped 0 bases from V and 4 bases from J, with 9 bases between. The CDR3 contains 15 residues. The CDR3 is CASSLEGSGTGELFF. The CDR3 coding sequence is TGTGCCAGCAGCTTAGAAGGGAGTGGCACCGGGGAGCTGTTTTTT.

The rearrangement uses TRBV18 and TRBJ2-5; D not resolved. V lost 3 bases and J lost 4, with 18 bases in between. Germline V CDR1 and CDR2: KGHSH, LQKENI. The CDR3 loop spans 16 amino acids. This chain's CDR3 is CASSPVRSQPLETQYF. The CDR3 coding sequence is TGTGCCAGCTCACCCGTCCGATCCCAACCCTTAGAGACCCAGTACTTC.

The chain combines TRBV9 with TRBJ1-2, with D perhaps matching TRBD1 (5 bases). Trimming removed 7 bases from V and 0 bases from J, with 16 bases in between. The CDR3 has 15 residues. Germline assignment: CDR1 SGDLS and CDR2 YYNGEE. In DNA form, the CDR3 reads TGTGCCAGCGGGGGTTTGAGAGGCTCTAACTATGGCTACACCTTC. It translates to CASGGLRGSNYGYTF.

The CDR3 sequence is CASSWGIGATNEKLFF. CDR3 nucleotides: TGTGCCAGCAGCTGGGGAATCGGGGCAACTAATGAAAAACTGTTTTTT. V usage is TRBV5-6 and J usage is TRBJ1-4; D call uncertain. Germline CDR1 is SGHDT and CDR2 is YYEEEE. Trimming removed 3 bases from V and 0 bases from J, with 12 bases in between. This CDR3 is 16 amino acids long.

The chain uses TRBV28 and TRBJ2-7, with D perhaps matching TRBD1 (6 bases). The CDR3 runs to 14 residues. V shed 5 bases and J shed 4 bases, with 15 bases lying between them. Looked up from germline, CDR1 is MDHEN and CDR2 is SYDVKM. CDR3 sequence (DNA): TGTGCCAGCAGTAAGGGGGTCAGGCCGTACGAGCAGTACTTC. Its protein is CASSKGVRPYEQYF.

This clone was counted a single time. The rearrangement joins TRBV11-2 to TRBJ2-7, with D uncertain. This CDR3 has 11 residues. V lost 2 bases, J lost 3 bases, and 2 bases lay in between. CDR1 is SGHAT and CDR2 is FQNNGV in the germline V gene. The CDR3 DNA follows: TGTGCCAGCAGCTTATACTACGAGCAGTACTTC. This translates into CASSLYYEQYF.

The CDR3 here is CARALGHFTGEQYF. The DNA for the CDR3 is TGTGCCAGGGCTCTAGGACATTTCACGGGGGAGCAGTACTTC. This sequence joins TRBV6-5 and TRBJ2-7; D possibly uses TRBD1 or TRBD2 (5 bases each). Germline V CDR1 and CDR2: MNHEY, SVGAGI. CDR3 length: 14 amino acids. Trimming shortened V by 9 bases and J by 7 bases, and 22 bases separated the two germline ends.

This chain uses TRBV6-6 with TRBJ1-1; D is unclear. The CDR3 has 11 residues. Trimming removed 4 bases at V and 8 bases at J, with 8 bases between. CDR1 MNHNY and CDR2 SVGAGI come from the germline V gene (reference sequence). CDR3 in DNA: TGTGCCAGCAGTTCCCCAGGAGAAGCTTTCTTT. Translating it yields CASSSPGEAFF.

The V call is TRBV5-5, the J call TRBJ1-4, with no clear D. The CDR3 totals 15 residues. The germline V gene has CDR1 SGHKS and CDR2 YYEKEE (reference sequence). Trimming left V 0 bases short and J 6 bases short, with 12 bases between. As DNA, the CDR3 is TGTGCCAGCAGCTTGGCCGGAGTGAAAGATGAAAAACTGTTTTTT. Translation gives CASSLAGVKDEKLFF.